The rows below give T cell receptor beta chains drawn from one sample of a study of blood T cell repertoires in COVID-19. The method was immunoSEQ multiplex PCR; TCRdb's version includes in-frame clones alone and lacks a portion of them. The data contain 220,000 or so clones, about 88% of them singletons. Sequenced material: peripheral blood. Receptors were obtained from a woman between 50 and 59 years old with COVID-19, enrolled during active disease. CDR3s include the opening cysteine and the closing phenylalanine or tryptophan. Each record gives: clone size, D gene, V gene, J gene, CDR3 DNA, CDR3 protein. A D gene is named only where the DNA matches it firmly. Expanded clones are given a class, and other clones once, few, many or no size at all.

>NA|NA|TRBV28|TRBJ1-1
TGTGCCAGCAGTTTAGGGGGGGCGCGAGCTTTCTTT
CASSLGGARAFF
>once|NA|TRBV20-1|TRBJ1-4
TGCAGTGCTGTAGCGTCTGAAAAACTGTTTTTT
CSAVASEKLFF
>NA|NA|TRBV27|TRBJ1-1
TGTGCCAGCAGCTCTTCGACGTTGGGGGCCACTGAAGCTTTCTTT
CASSSSTLGATEAFF
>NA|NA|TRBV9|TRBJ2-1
TGTGCCAGCAGCCCAGTAGGGGTCGGGTATGAGCAGTTCTTC
CASSPVGVGYEQFF
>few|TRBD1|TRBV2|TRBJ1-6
TGTGCCAGCAGGGCGGGACAGGGAGCATTTTCACCCCTCCACTTT
CASRAGQGAFSPLHF
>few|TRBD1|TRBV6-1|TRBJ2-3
TGTGCCAGCAGTAAAGGGGGAGTTAGGGGGCGAGATACGCAGTATTTT
CASSKGGVRGRDTQYF
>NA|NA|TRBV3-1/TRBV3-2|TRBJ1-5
TGTGCCAGCAGCCCCCGCCACACGCGGGTGGATCAGCCCCAGCATTTT
CASSPRHTRVDQPQHF
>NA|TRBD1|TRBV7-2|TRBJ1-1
TGTGCCAGCAGCTTCCGACAGGGAAGGCCTGAAGCTTTCTTT
CASSFRQGRPEAFF
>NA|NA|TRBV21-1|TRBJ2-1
TGTGCCAGCAGCACTATGACTCCTTGGAGTACCGATGAGCAGTTCTTC
CASSTMTPWSTDEQFF
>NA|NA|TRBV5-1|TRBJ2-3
TGCGCCAGCAGCTTACAGGGAGCTGGAGATACGCAGTATTTT
CASSLQGAGDTQYF
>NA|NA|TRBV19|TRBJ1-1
TGTGCCAGTAAATCTGGGGGGAACGAAGCTTTCTTT
CASKSGGNEAFF
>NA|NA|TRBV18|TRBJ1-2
TGTGCCAGCTCAGATCTGGGCACTTATGGCTACACCTTC
CASSDLGTYGYTF
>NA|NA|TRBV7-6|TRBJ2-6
TGTGCCAGCAGCTTAGTAGGGGGGGCCGGGGCCAACGTCCTGACTTTC
CASSLVGGAGANVLTF
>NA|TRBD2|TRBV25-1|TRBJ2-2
TGTGCCAGCAGGGGACTAGCGGTAAACACCGGGGAGCTGTTTTTT
CASRGLAVNTGELFF
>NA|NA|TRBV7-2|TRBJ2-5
TGTGCCAGCAGCTACGGACAGATGGGGGAGACCCAGTACTTC
CASSYGQMGETQYF
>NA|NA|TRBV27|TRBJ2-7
TGTGCCAGCAGTTTATCGATAAGAGGGCCATGGTACTTC
CASSLSIRGPWYF
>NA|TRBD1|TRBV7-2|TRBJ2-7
TGTGCCAGCAGCTTTAGGGGGCAGTTCTACGAGCAGTACTTC
CASSFRGQFYEQYF
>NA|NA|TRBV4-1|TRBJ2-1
TGCGCCAGCAAGCTTTCTCTGAGCGGGTCGGATAATGAGCAGTTCTTC
CASKLSLSGSDNEQFF
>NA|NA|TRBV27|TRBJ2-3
TGTGCCAGCAGGGTTGGCCCTGGCACAGATACGCAGTATTTT
CASRVGPGTDTQYF
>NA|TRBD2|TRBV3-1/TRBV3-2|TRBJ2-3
TGTGCCAGCAGCAAGGGGACTATCCACACAGATACGCAGTATTTT
CASSKGTIHTDTQYF
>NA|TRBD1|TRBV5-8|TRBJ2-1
TGTGCCAGCAGCTTGGGTGGGACAGACAATGAGCAGTTCTTC
CASSLGGTDNEQFF
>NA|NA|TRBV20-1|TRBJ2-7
TGCAGTGCTAGTGTGGTAGGGGGGGGCGAGCAGTACTTC
CSASVVGGGEQYF
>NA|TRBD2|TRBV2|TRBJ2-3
TGTGCCAGCAGTCGTTGGACTAGCGGGGCTAGCACAGATACGCAGTATTTT
CASSRWTSGASTDTQYF
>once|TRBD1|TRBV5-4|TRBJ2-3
TGTGCCAGCAGCTTGAGGGGGCTCTACACAGATACGCAGTATTTT
CASSLRGLYTDTQYF
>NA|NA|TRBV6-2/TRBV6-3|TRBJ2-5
TGTGCCAGCAGTTACGCCCCCGGGGTACAAGAGACCCAGTACTTC
CASSYAPGVQETQYF
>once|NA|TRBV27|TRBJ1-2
TGTGCCAGCAAAGAGGGGGGGGTCAACTATGGCTACACCTTC
CASKEGGVNYGYTF
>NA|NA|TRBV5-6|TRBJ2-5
TGTGCCAGCAGCTTGGCCAGCGGGGAGACCCAGTACTTC
CASSLASGETQYF
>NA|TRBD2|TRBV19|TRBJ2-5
TGTGCCAGTAGTTCTCCTGCGGGAGGAGGGGAGACCCAGTACTTC
CASSSPAGGGETQYF